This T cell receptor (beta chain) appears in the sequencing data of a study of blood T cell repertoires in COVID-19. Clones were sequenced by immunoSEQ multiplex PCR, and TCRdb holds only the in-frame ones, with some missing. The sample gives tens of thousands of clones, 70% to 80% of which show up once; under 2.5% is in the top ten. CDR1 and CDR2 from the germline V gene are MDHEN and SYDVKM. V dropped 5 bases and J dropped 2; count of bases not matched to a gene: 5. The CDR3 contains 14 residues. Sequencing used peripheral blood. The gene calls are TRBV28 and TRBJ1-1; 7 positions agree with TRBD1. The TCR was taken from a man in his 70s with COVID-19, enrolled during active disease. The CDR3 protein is CASSLGQQNTEAFF. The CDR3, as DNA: TGTGCCAGCAGTCTGGGACAGCAAAACACTGAAGCTTTCTTT.